The T cell receptor (beta chain) under discussion was sequenced for a study of OX40 agonist ivuxolimab in advanced cancers. Study at large: The dose-escalation group included hepatocellular carcinoma, melanoma, renal cell carcinoma and head and neck cancer. The mean age was approximately 60 years, ranging from about 20 to 90, with around four fifths of participants male.

Only in-frame clones appear in the TCRdb table, and some are missing; sequencing was by immunoSEQ multiplex PCR. In the table there are roughly 110,000 clones, around 90% of which are singletons. This CDR3 has 16 residues. V gave up 2 bases and J gave up 3 bases; unmatched junction bases: 6. Looked up from germline, CDR1 is SGHTA and CDR2 is FQGTGA. The gene calls are TRBV7-3 and TRBJ2-3, with 9 bases that match TRBD1. This TCR was sampled from an adult with an advanced solid tumor such as melanoma, head and neck, liver or kidney cancer. The sequencing here drew on CD4+ or CD8+ T cells sorted from blood, taken in a trial of the OX40 agonist ivuxolimab. The CDR3 spells CASSLPPGQGTDTQYF. CDR3 nucleotides: TGTGCCAGCAGCTTACCACCGGGACAGGGAACAGATACGCAGTATTTT.